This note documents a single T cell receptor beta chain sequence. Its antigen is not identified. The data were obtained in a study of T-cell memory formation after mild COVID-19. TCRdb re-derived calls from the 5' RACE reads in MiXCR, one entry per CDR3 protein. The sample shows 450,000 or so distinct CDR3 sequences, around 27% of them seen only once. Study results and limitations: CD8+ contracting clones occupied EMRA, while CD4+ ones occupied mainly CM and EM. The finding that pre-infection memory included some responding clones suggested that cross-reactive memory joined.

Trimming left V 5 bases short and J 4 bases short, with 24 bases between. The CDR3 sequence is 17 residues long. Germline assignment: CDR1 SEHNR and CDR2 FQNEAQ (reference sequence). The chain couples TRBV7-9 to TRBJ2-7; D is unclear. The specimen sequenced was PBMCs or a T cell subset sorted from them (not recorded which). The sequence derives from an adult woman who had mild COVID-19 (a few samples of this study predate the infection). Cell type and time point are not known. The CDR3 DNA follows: TGTGCCAGCAGCCCTACGCCGGGCCGTGGGTACGGGTACGAGCAGTACTTC. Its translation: CASSPTPGRGYGYEQYF.